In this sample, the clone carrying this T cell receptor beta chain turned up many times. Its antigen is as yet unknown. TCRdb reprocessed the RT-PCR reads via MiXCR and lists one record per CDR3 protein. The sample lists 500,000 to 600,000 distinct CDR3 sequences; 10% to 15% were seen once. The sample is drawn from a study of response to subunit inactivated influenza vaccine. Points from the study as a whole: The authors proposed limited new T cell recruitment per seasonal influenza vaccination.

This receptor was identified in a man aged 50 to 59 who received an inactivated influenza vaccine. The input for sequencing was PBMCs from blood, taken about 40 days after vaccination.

CDR3 protein: CASSRTSRPDTQYF. Written as DNA, the CDR3 is TGTGCCAGCAGCCGGACTAGCCGCCCAGATACGCAGTATTTT. The rearrangement links TRBV7-9 to TRBJ2-3; 8 bases map to TRBD2. Germline V gene data show CDR1 as SEHNR and CDR2 as FQNEAQ (reference sequence). V lost 5 bases to trimming and J lost 4 bases; unmatched junction nucleotides: 5. The CDR3 extends over 14 amino acids.